This T cell receptor beta chain is from a study of blood T cell repertoires in COVID-19. Data came from immunoSEQ multiplex PCR; TCRdb stores just in-frame clones and leaves some out. The table has some 78,000 clones, less than 90% seen once. Only a few counts were recorded for this clone. What was sequenced was peripheral blood. The clonotype comes from a man in his fifties or sixties with active or convalescent COVID-19.

DNA for the CDR3: TGCGCCAGCAGCCGAGGGACAGGCTTCTATAATTCACCCCTCCACTTT. Translating it yields CASSRGTGFYNSPLHF. The chain couples TRBV4-3 to TRBJ1-6; 8 nucleotides agree with TRBD1. Trimming took 4 bases from V and 3 from J; bases not matched to a gene: 5. Germline CDR1 and CDR2: LGHNA and YSLEER. CDR3 length: 16 amino acids.